The following is a T cell receptor (beta chain) sequence with its context. V was trimmed by 3 bases and J by 4 bases, leaving 9 bases between them. Germline assignment: CDR1 SGHAT and CDR2 FQNNGV. The CDR3 totals 13 residues. This sample is part of a study of blood T cell repertoires in COVID-19. Study details: The origin of the acute and convalescent COVID-19 samples was the United States, Italy and Spain.

The data were produced by immunoSEQ multiplex PCR, yet TCRdb's version contains in-frame clones alone and is incomplete. The sample lists about 130,000 clones, over 80% occurring once. The gene calls are TRBV11-2 and TRBJ1-1; D gene ambiguous. This TCR was sampled from a man aged 65-85 years with acute or convalescent COVID-19. Sequenced: peripheral blood. CDR3 residues: CASSFSESTEAFF. CDR3 nucleotides: TGTGCCAGCAGCTTCTCGGAGAGCACTGAAGCTTTCTTT.